The 19 T cell receptor beta chains listed next were all sequenced from one sample in a study of shared clonotypes between healthy human individuals. TCRdb's copy holds only in-frame clones and misses some; the assay was immunoSEQ multiplex PCR. Of around 1.4 million clones in the sample, 98% were seen once. The sequenced sample consisted of naive CD4+ T cells sorted from blood. Subset noted: CD45RA+ positively selected. The receptors derive from a man aged 25-45 years in good health.

This rearrangement joins TRBV7-8 to TRBJ2-7; 8 positions match TRBD2. Germline V gene lookup returns CDR1 SGHVS and CDR2 FQNEAQ. The CDR3 totals 16 residues. With 8 bases clipped from V and 3 bases from J, the junction kept 15 bases outside the gene matches. The CDR3 loop is CASGLGVAGLNYEQYF. The CDR3 coding sequence is TGTGCCAGCGGCCTCGGCGTAGCGGGACTGAACTACGAGCAGTACTTC.

V is TRBV5-1 and J is TRBJ2-3; TRBD2 matches 7 bases. Germline values: CDR1 SGHRS, CDR2 YFSETQ. Trimming cost V 2 bases and J 2 bases; bases outside gene matches: 5. The CDR3 spans 15 residues. CDR3 DNA: TGCGCCAGCAGCTTACTAGCGCCGAACACAGATACGCAGTATTTT. Amino acid sequence: CASSLLAPNTDTQYF. The variable domain in full, completed from reference TRBV5-1 and TRBJ2-3, reads KAGVTQTPRYLIKTRGQQVTLSCSPISGHRSVSWYQQTPGQGLQFLFEYFSETQRNKGNFPGRFSGRQFSNSRSEMNVSTLELGDSALYLCASSLLAPNTDTQYFGPGTRLTVL.

The rearrangement joins TRBV27 to TRBJ2-7; TRBD2 matches 15 bases. J lost 0 bases, V lost 2 bases, and 5 bases had no gene match. CDR3 length equals 18 residues. Looked up from germline, CDR1 is MNHEY and CDR2 is SMNVEV (reference sequence). CDR3 protein: CASSLGLAGGKSSYEQYF. The CDR3 nucleotides read TGTGCCAGCAGTTTAGGACTAGCGGGAGGGAAGAGCTCCTACGAGCAGTACTTC.

V is TRBV7-2 and J is TRBJ1-1; D not certain. The CDR3 contains 15 residues. The germline V gene encodes CDR1 SGHTA and CDR2 FQGNSA. V lost 5 bases and J lost 1, with 14 bases in between. CDR3 sequence reads: CASSIDQRRNTEAFF. The CDR3 DNA sequence: TGTGCCAGCAGCATCGATCAGAGGCGGAACACTGAAGCTTTCTTT.

V is TRBV4-3 and J is TRBJ2-2, with D perhaps TRBD2 (6 bases). The length of the CDR3 is 14 residues. V gave up 0 bases and J gave up 6 bases, with 8 bases separating them. The germline gives CDR1 LGHNA, CDR2 YSLEER. In DNA, the CDR3 is TGCGCCAGCAGCCAAGATCAGCGGGCCGGGGAGCTGTTTTTT. This sequence encodes CASSQDQRAGELFF.

The chain employs TRBV11-2 and TRBJ2-7; TRBD1 aligns across 8 bases. V shed 5 bases, J shed 2 bases, and the junction held 11 bases outside the gene matches. The CDR3 is 16 residues long. Germline CDR1 reads SGHAT; CDR2 reads FQNNGV. Here the CDR3 DNA reads TGTGCCAGCAGCGCCGCCTCCAGGGGGCAGACCTACGAGCAGTACTTC. Protein: CASSAASRGQTYEQYF. The full variable domain, with the rest looked up from reference TRBV11-2 and TRBJ2-7, is EAGVAQSPRYKIIEKRQSVAFWCNPISGHATLYWYQQILGQGPKLLIQFQNNGVVDDSQLPKDRFSAERLKGVDSTLKIQPAKLEDSAVYLCASSAASRGQTYEQYFGPGTRLTVT.

The V gene is TRBV7-2, the J gene TRBJ1-5; 11 bases are shared with TRBD1. From germline, CDR1 is SGHTA and CDR2 FQGNSA. The CDR3 totals 15 residues. The V gene end was trimmed by 5 bases and the J gene end by 2 bases; junction bases not matched to a gene: 2. The chain's CDR3 is CASSPGQGGNQPQHF. The CDR3 DNA follows: TGTGCCAGCAGCCCGGGACAGGGGGGCAATCAGCCCCAGCATTTT.

In the case of this clone: Other nucleotide sequences in the sample specify the same CDR3. J is TRBJ2-1 and V is TRBV9; D might be TRBD2 (6 bases). V gave up 3 bases and J gave up 0 bases, with 10 bases separating them. CDR1 SGDLS and CDR2 YYNGEE come from the germline V gene. CDR3 length: 15 amino acids. The CDR3 DNA follows: TGTGCCAGCAGCGCTGGGACTTTCTCCTACAATGAGCAGTTCTTC. It codes for CASSAGTFSYNEQFF.

The chain links TRBV2 to TRBJ2-1; TRBD2 agrees at 10 bases. Germline CDR1 and CDR2: SNHLY and FYNNEI. The CDR3 is made up of 16 amino acids. After removal of 5 bases from V and 12 bases from J, the junction contained 16 bases not matched to a gene. The CDR3 nucleotides are TGTGCCAGCAGTCCAGGACTAGCGGACGGCTTAATGGGGCAGTTCTTC. Translation: CASSPGLADGLMGQFF. Full variable domain (missing parts from reference TRBV2 and TRBJ2-1): EPEVTQTPSHQVTQMGQEVILRCVPISNHLYFYWYRQILGQKVEFLVSFYNNEISEKSEIFDDQFSVERPDGSNFTLKIRSTKLEDSAMYFCASSPGLADGLMGQFFGPGTRLTVL.

The rearrangement joins TRBV5-6 to TRBJ1-2; TRBD1 matches 8 bases. CDR3 length equals 14 residues. Germline V gene sequence: CDR1 SGHDT, CDR2 YYEEEE. Trimming at V came to 0 bases and at J to 6 bases, leaving 4 bases not matched to a gene. CDR3 region: CASSLADRANGYTF. The CDR3 DNA follows: TGTGCCAGCAGCTTGGCGGACAGGGCCAATGGCTACACCTTC.

The CDR3 spells CASSQRQGHSGNTIYF. The CDR3 DNA reads as TGTGCCAGCTCACAACGACAGGGTCACTCTGGAAACACCATATATTTT. The chain combines TRBV18 with TRBJ1-3; 7 positions agree with TRBD1. The CDR3 length is 16 residues. The J segment lost 0 bases and the V segment lost 4 bases, leaving 6 bases of the junction unmatched. Germline values: CDR1 KGHSH, CDR2 LQKENI.

This clone occurred once. This rearrangement joins TRBV7-2 to TRBJ2-3; TRBD2 matches at 9 bases. The CDR3 contains 12 residues. Germline-derived CDR1 and CDR2 are SGHTA and FQGNSA. The CDR3 region is CAERREGDTQYF. CDR3 DNA sequence: TGTGCAGAGCGGCGGGAGGGAGATACGCAGTATTTT.

CDR3 nucleotides: TGTGCCAGCAGCTTGACACAAGACTATGGCTACACCTTC. It codes for CASSLTQDYGYTF. V is TRBV11-1 and J is TRBJ1-2; unclear D gene. In germline, CDR1 is SGHAT, CDR2 FQDESV (reference sequence). V lost 3 bases and J lost 3, with 8 bases in between. The CDR3 consists of 13 residues.

The chain recombines TRBV28 with TRBJ2-5; D unresolved. Germline CDR1 reads MDHEN; CDR2 reads SYDVKM. Trimming stripped 2 bases from V and 1 base from J, with 8 bases between. CDR3 length: 14 residues. The CDR3 bases are TGTGCCAGCAGTTTAAGGGATTTCCAAGAGACCCAGTACTTC. Translating gives CASSLRDFQETQYF. Using reference TRBV28 and TRBJ2-5 for the parts outside the CDR3, the full variable domain is DVKVTQSSRYLVKRTGEKVFLECVQDMDHENMFWYRQDPGLGLRLIYFSYDVKMKEKGDIPEGYSVSREKKERFSLILESASTNQTSMYLCASSLRDFQETQYFGPGTRLLVL.

The chain's CDR3 is CASSFSSRDQPQHF. The CDR3 DNA sequence: TGCGCCAGCAGCTTTTCTTCCAGGGATCAGCCCCAGCATTTT. The V call is TRBV5-1, the J call TRBJ1-5, with D perhaps TRBD1 (5 bases). The CDR3 contains 14 residues. Per germline, CDR1 SGHRS and CDR2 YFSETQ. The V and J ends lost 2 bases and 5 bases respectively, with 11 bases between them.

As concerns this clone: Other nucleotide sequences from this sample produce the same CDR3. The rearrangement uses TRBV29-1 and TRBJ2-7; D is unclear. There are 11 residues in the CDR3. Trimming took 5 bases from V and 1 from J, leaving 6 bases between them. The V gene's germline CDR1 is SQVTM and CDR2 ANQGSEA. CDR3 in DNA: TGCAGCGTTAGCAGTTCCTACGAGCAGTACTTC. It codes for CSVSSSYEQYF.

The rearrangement joins TRBV5-1 to TRBJ2-2; D remains ambiguous. Trimming removed 2 bases from V and 2 bases from J, with 10 bases in between. The length of the CDR3 is 15 residues. CDR1 is SGHRS and CDR2 is YFSETQ in the germline V gene. The CDR3 here is CASSLLDANTGELFF. The CDR3 region has the DNA TGCGCCAGCAGCTTATTGGACGCAAACACCGGGGAGCTGTTTTTT.

The rearrangement links TRBV5-1 to TRBJ2-3; 10 bases match TRBD1. Germline V CDR1 and CDR2: SGHRS, YFSETQ. V lost 4 bases and J lost 1; bases outside the gene matches: 6. CDR3 length: 16 amino acids. The CDR3 DNA follows: TGCGCCAGCAGCCATGGGGGGACAGGGGGCACAGATACGCAGTATTTT. This sequence encodes CASSHGGTGGTDTQYF.

This chain links TRBV27 with TRBJ2-1; TRBD2 aligns across 9 bases. Trimming removed 9 bases from V and 6 bases from J; junction bases left unmatched: 12. CDR3 length: 15 amino acids. Germline V gene sequence: CDR1 MNHEY, CDR2 SMNVEV (reference sequence). Written as DNA, the CDR3 is TGTGCCAGGCCCGGGGCGGGAGGGCCCGGCAATGAGCAGTTCTTC. Residues: CARPGAGGPGNEQFF.